This T cell receptor (beta chain) appears in the sequencing data of a study of blood T cell repertoires in COVID-19. Study in general: Donors in the United States, Italy and Spain gave samples during acute or convalescent COVID-19. T cells, B-cell-depleted T cells, or PBMCs supplied cDNA or gDNA.

Regarding this clone: The same CDR3 arises from other DNA sequences in this sample as well.

Authors' methods: Scientists estimated how many nucleated cells there were by amplifying reference gene primers. The method was immunoSEQ multiplex PCR; TCRdb's version includes in-frame clones alone and lacks a portion of them. For V, J and clone size, that table is used; D and trimming come from the DNA. The repertoire has under 450,000 clones, 75% to 90% of them found once; the top ten carry about 7.6%. It was during active infection that Seattle patients were enrolled and then longitudinally followed. The CDR3 totals 11 residues. V gave up 0 bases and J gave up 8 bases; unmatched junction bases: 0. CDR1 is GTSNPN and CDR2 is SVGIG in the germline V gene (reference sequence).

Input material: peripheral blood. This chain joins TRBV30 and TRBJ1-2; 7 bases map to TRBD1. This clonotype was obtained from a woman in her sixties or seventies with COVID-19, enrolled during active disease. CDR3 region: CAWSVQGGYTF. CDR3 bases: TGTGCCTGGAGTGTACAGGGGGGCTACACCTTC.